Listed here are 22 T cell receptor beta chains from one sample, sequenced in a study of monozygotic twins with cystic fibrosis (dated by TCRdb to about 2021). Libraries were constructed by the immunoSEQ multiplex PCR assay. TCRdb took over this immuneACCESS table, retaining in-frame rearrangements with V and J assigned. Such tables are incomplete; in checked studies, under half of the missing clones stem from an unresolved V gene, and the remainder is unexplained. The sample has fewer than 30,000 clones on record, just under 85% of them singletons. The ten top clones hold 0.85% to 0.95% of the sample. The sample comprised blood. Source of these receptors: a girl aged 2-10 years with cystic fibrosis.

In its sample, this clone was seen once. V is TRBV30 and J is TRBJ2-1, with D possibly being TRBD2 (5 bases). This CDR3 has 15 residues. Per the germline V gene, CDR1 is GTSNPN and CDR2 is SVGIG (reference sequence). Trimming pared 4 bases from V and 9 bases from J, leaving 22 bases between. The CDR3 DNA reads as TGTGCCTGGAAGGGAGCTCCTGTTCAGGCGGGTGAGCAGTTCTTC. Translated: CAWKGAPVQAGEQFF.

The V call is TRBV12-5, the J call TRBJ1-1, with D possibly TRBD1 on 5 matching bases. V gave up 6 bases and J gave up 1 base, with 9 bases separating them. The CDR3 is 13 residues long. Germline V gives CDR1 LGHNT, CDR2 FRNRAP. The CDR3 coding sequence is TGTGCTAGTGGCGGGACTGCGAACACTGAAGCTTTCTTT. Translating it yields CASGGTANTEAFF. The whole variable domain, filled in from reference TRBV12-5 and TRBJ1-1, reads DARVTQTPRHKVTEMGQEVTMRCQPILGHNTVFWYRQTMMQGLELLAYFRNRAPLDDSGMPKDRFSAEMPDATLATLKIQPSEPRDSAVYFCASGGTANTEAFFGQGTRLTVV.

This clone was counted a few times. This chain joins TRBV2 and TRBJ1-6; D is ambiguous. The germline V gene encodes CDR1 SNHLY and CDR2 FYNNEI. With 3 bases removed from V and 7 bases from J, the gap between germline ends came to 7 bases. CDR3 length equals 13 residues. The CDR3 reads CASSEIVNSPLHF. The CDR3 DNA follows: TGTGCCAGCAGTGAGATCGTGAATTCACCCCTCCACTTT.

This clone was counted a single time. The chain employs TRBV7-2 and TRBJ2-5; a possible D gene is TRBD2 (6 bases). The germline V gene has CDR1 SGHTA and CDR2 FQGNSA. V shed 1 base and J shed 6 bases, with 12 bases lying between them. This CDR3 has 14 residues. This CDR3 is CASSLGRGRKTQYF. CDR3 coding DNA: TGTGCCAGCAGCTTAGGTCGGGGGAGAAAGACCCAGTACTTC.

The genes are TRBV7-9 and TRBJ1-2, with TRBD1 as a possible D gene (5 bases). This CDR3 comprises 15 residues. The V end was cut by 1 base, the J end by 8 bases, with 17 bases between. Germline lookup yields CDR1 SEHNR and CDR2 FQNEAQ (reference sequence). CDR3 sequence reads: CASSLGGRAAGGYTF. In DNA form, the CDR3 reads TGTGCCAGCAGCTTAGGGGGCAGGGCCGCAGGAGGCTACACCTTC.

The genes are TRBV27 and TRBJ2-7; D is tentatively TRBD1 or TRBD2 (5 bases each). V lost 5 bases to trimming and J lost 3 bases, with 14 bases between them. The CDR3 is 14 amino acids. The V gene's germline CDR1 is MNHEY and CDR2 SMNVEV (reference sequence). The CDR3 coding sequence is TGTGCCAGCAGTCTCACGGGACGGAACTACGAGCAGTACTTC. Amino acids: CASSLTGRNYEQYF.

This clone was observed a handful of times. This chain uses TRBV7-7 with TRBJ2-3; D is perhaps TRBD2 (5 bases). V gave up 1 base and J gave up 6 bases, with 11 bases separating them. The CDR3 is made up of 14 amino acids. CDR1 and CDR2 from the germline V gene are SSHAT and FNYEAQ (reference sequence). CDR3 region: CASSLGSGGDTQYF. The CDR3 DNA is TGTGCCAGCAGCTTAGGCTCGGGCGGGGATACGCAGTATTTT.

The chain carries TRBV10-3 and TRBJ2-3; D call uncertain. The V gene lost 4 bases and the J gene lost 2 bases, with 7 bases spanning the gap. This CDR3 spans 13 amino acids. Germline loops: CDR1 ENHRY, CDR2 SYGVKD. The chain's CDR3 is CAISGQTTDTQYF. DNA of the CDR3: TGTGCCATCAGTGGGCAGACCACAGATACGCAGTATTTT.

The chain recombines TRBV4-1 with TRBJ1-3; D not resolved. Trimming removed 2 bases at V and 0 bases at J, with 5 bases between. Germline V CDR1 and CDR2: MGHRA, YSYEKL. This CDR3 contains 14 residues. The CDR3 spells CASSQSRSGNTIYF. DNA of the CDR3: TGCGCCAGCAGCCAAAGCCGCTCTGGAAACACCATATATTTT.

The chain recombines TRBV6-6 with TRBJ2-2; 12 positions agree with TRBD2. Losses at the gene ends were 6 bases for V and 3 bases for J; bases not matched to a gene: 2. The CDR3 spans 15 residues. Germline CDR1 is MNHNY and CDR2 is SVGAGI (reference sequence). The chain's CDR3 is CASRRLAGDTGELFF. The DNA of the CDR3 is TGTGCCAGCAGAAGACTAGCGGGAGACACCGGGGAGCTGTTTTTT.

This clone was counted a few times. In DNA, the CDR3 is TGTGCCAGCAGCCCTGAGGTCCGCTTATCCTACGAGCAGTACTTC. Amino acid sequence: CASSPEVRLSYEQYF. This chain links TRBV2 with TRBJ2-7; D remains ambiguous. There are 15 residues in the CDR3. The germline gives CDR1 SNHLY, CDR2 FYNNEI. V lost 6 bases and J lost 1, with 16 bases in between. The full variable domain, with the rest looked up from reference TRBV2 and TRBJ2-7, is EPEVTQTPSHQVTQMGQEVILRCVPISNHLYFYWYRQILGQKVEFLVSFYNNEISEKSEIFDDQFSVERPDGSNFTLKIRSTKLEDSAMYFCASSPEVRLSYEQYFGPGTRLTVT.

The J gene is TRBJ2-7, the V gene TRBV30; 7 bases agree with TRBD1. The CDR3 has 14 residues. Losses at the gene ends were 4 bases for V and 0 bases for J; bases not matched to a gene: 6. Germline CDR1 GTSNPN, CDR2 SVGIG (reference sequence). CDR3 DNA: TGTGCCTGGATGGGGGACAGTAGCTCCTACGAGCAGTACTTC. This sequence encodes CAWMGDSSSYEQYF.

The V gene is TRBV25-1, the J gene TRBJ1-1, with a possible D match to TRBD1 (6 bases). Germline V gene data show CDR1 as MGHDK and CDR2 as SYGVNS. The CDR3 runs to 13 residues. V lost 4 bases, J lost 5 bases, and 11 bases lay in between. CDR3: CASSGEGGTEAFF. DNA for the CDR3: TGTGCCAGCAGTGGGGAAGGGGGTACTGAAGCTTTCTTT.

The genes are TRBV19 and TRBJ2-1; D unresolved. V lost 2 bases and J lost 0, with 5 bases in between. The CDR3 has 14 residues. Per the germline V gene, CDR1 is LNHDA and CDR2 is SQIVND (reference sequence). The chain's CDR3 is CASSIFSSYNEQFF. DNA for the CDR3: TGTGCCAGTAGTATATTTAGCTCCTACAATGAGCAGTTCTTC.

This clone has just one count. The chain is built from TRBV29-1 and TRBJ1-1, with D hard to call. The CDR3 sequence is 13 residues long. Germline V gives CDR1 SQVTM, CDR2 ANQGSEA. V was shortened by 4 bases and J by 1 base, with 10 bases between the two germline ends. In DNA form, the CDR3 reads TGCAGCGTTGGGTCGACGGAGAACACTGAAGCTTTCTTT. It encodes CSVGSTENTEAFF. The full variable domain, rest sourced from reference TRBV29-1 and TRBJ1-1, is SAVISQKPSRDICQRGTSLTIQCQVDSQVTMMFWYRQQPGQSLTLIATANQGSEATYESGFVIDKFPISRPNLTFSTLTVSNMSPEDSSIYLCSVGSTENTEAFFGQGTRLTVV.

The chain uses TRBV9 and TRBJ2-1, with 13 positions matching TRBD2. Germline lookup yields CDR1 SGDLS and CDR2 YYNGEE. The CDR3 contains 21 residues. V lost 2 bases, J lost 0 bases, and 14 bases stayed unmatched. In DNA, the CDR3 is TGTGCCAGCAGCGTGGCAACCGGGACTAGCGGGATCCAAAGCTCCTACAATGAGCAGTTCTTC. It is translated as CASSVATGTSGIQSSYNEQFF. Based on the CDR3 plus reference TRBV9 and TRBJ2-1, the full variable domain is DSGVTQTPKHLITATGQRVTLRCSPRSGDLSVYWYQQSLDQGLQFLIQYYNGEERAKGNILERFSAQQFPDLHSELNLSSLELGDSALYFCASSVATGTSGIQSSYNEQFFGPGTRLTVL.

DNA of the CDR3: TGCGCCAGCAGCGGGAGGACAGGGATGAACACTGAAGCTTTCTTT. Translation gives CASSGRTGMNTEAFF. The rearrangement links TRBV5-1 to TRBJ1-1, with 8 positions matching TRBD1. Germline V lookup: CDR1 SGHRS, CDR2 YFSETQ. J was trimmed by 0 bases and V by 4 bases; bases with no gene match: 5. The CDR3 consists of 15 residues.

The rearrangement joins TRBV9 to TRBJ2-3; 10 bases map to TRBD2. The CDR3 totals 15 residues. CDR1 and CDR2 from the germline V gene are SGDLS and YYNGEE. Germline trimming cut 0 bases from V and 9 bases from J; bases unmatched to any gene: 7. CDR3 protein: CASSVGASGSGTQYF. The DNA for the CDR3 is TGTGCCAGCAGCGTAGGGGCTAGCGGGAGTGGAACGCAGTATTTT. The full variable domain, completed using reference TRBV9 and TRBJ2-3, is DSGVTQTPKHLITATGQRVTLRCSPRSGDLSVYWYQQSLDQGLQFLIQYYNGEERAKGNILERFSAQQFPDLHSELNLSSLELGDSALYFCASSVGASGSGTQYFGPGTRLTVL.

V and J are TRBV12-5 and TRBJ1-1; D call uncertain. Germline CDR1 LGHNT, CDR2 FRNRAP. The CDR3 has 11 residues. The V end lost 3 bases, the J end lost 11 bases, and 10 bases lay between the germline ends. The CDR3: CASGLGVWAFF. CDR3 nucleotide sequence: TGTGCTAGTGGTTTAGGCGTCTGGGCTTTCTTT.

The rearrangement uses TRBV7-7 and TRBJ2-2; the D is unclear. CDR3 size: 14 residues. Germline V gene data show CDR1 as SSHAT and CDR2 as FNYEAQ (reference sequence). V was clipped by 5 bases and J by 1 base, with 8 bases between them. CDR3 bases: TGTGCCAGCAGCACTCAACAGAACACCGGGGAGCTGTTTTTT. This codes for CASSTQQNTGELFF. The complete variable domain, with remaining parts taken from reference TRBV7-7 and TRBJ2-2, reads GAGVSQSPRYKVTKRGQDVTLRCDPISSHATLYWYQQALGQGPEFLTYFNYEAQPDKSGLPSDRFSAERPEGSISTLTIQRTEQRDSAMYRCASSTQQNTGELFFGEGSRLTVL.

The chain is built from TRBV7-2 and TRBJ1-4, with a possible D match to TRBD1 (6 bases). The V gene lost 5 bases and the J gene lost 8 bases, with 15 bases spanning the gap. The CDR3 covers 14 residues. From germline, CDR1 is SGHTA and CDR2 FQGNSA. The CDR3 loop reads CASSPAGGKEKLFF. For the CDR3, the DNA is TGTGCCAGCAGCCCCGCCGGGGGCAAAGAAAAACTGTTTTTT. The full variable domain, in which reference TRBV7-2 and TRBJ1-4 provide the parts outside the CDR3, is GAGVSQSPSNKVTEKGKDVELRCDPISGHTALYWYRQSLGQGLEFLIYFQGNSAPDKSGLPSDRFSAERTGGSVSTLTIQRTQQEDSAVYLCASSPAGGKEKLFFGSGTQLSVL.

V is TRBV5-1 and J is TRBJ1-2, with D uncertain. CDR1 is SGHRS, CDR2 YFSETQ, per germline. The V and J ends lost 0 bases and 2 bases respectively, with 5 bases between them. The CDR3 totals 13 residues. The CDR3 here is CASSLAGNYGYTF. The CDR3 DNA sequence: TGCGCCAGCAGCTTGGCAGGCAACTATGGCTACACCTTC.